This is a list of T cell receptor beta chains from one sample in a study of OX40 agonist ivuxolimab in advanced cancers. Profiling relied on immunoSEQ multiplex PCR, and the TCRdb table lists in-frame clones only, not all of them. The sample yields roughly 17,000 clones, over 75% seen once. The source material was CD4+ or CD8+ T cells sorted from blood, sampled in a trial of the OX40 agonist ivuxolimab. These receptors were collected from an adult with an advanced solid tumor such as melanoma, head and neck, liver or kidney cancer. The CDR3 runs from the conserved cysteine through the conserved F or W. Each record gives: J gene, V gene, CDR3 length, D gene, clone size, CDR3 protein, CDR3 DNA. D genes are given only for firm matches. Clone size is shown for a subset of rows, as once, few, many or a class of expanded clone.

J gene: TRBJ2-2; V gene: TRBV7-8; CDR3 length: 16; D gene: TRBD2; clone size: NA; CDR3 protein: CASSFSGTRTSGELFF; CDR3 DNA: TGTGCCAGCAGCTTCTCCGGGACTAGGACCTCCGGGGAGCTGTTTTTT
J gene: TRBJ1-5; V gene: TRBV7-7; CDR3 length: 13; D gene: NA; clone size: NA; CDR3 protein: CASSLGPAQPQHF; CDR3 DNA: TGTGCTAGCAGCTTGGGGCCCGCTCAGCCCCAGCATTTT
J gene: TRBJ2-7; V gene: TRBV25-1; CDR3 length: 15; D gene: TRBD2; clone size: NA; CDR3 protein: CASRRERTSAYEQYF; CDR3 DNA: TGTGCCAGCAGACGAGAGCGGACTAGCGCCTACGAGCAGTACTTC
J gene: TRBJ2-1; V gene: TRBV6-5; CDR3 length: 13; D gene: TRBD2; clone size: NA; CDR3 protein: CASRAGGGSEQFF; CDR3 DNA: TGTGCCAGCCGAGCGGGAGGAGGGAGTGAGCAGTTCTTC
J gene: TRBJ2-1; V gene: TRBV7-7; CDR3 length: 14; D gene: TRBD1; clone size: NA; CDR3 protein: CASSASDRGNEQFF; CDR3 DNA: TGTGCTAGCAGCGCGTCTGACAGGGGCAATGAGCAGTTCTTC
J gene: TRBJ1-3; V gene: TRBV6-5; CDR3 length: 15; D gene: NA; clone size: NA; CDR3 protein: CASSYRGAGLNTIYF; CDR3 DNA: TGTGCCAGCAGTTACCGGGGCGCAGGATTAAACACCATATATTTT
J gene: TRBJ2-7; V gene: TRBV27; CDR3 length: 14; D gene: NA; clone size: once; CDR3 protein: CASSLNGDSYEQYF; CDR3 DNA: TGTGCCAGCAGTTTAAATGGCGACTCCTACGAGCAGTACTTC
J gene: TRBJ1-2; V gene: TRBV6-6; CDR3 length: 13; D gene: NA; clone size: NA; CDR3 protein: CASSYGGAYGYTF; CDR3 DNA: TGTGCCAGCAGTTACGGGGGGGCCTATGGCTACACCTTC
J gene: TRBJ2-7; V gene: TRBV29-1; CDR3 length: 14; D gene: NA; clone size: NA; CDR3 protein: CSVAPEGGPYEQYF; CDR3 DNA: TGCAGCGTTGCCCCAGAGGGGGGGCCCTACGAGCAGTACTTC
J gene: TRBJ2-2; V gene: TRBV28; CDR3 length: 17; D gene: TRBD2; clone size: NA; CDR3 protein: CASSFNGEREPAGELFF; CDR3 DNA: TGTGCCAGCAGTTTTAACGGGGAGCGGGAGCCGGCCGGGGAGCTGTTTTTT
J gene: TRBJ2-3; V gene: TRBV9; CDR3 length: 15; D gene: NA; clone size: NA; CDR3 protein: CASSVAERTTDTQYF; CDR3 DNA: TGTGCCAGCAGCGTAGCTGAGCGGACCACAGATACGCAGTATTTT
J gene: TRBJ2-1; V gene: TRBV11-3; CDR3 length: 15; D gene: NA; clone size: NA; CDR3 protein: CASSSLDRNNNEQFF; CDR3 DNA: TGTGCCAGCAGCTCCCTTGACAGGAATAACAATGAGCAGTTCTTC
J gene: TRBJ2-1; V gene: TRBV27; CDR3 length: 14; D gene: TRBD2; clone size: once; CDR3 protein: CASSRASGYNEQFF; CDR3 DNA: TGTGCCAGCAGTCGAGCTAGCGGTTACAATGAGCAGTTCTTC
J gene: TRBJ2-5; V gene: TRBV5-4; CDR3 length: 17; D gene: TRBD2; clone size: NA; CDR3 protein: CASSHRISSGAQETQYF; CDR3 DNA: TGTGCCAGCAGCCACCGGATCTCCAGCGGGGCACAAGAGACCCAGTACTTC
J gene: TRBJ1-5; V gene: TRBV5-5; CDR3 length: 14; D gene: NA; clone size: NA; CDR3 protein: CASSLFGEDQPQHF; CDR3 DNA: TGTGCCAGCAGCCTATTCGGAGAGGATCAGCCCCAGCATTTT
J gene: TRBJ2-5; V gene: TRBV7-8; CDR3 length: 16; D gene: TRBD1; clone size: NA; CDR3 protein: CASSLTLTGGRETQYF; CDR3 DNA: TGTGCCAGCAGCTTAACCTTGACAGGGGGCAGAGAGACCCAGTACTTC
J gene: TRBJ2-7; V gene: TRBV7-9; CDR3 length: 19; D gene: TRBD1; clone size: NA; CDR3 protein: CASSLVFGLGDRFRYEQYF; CDR3 DNA: TGTGCCAGCAGCTTAGTCTTCGGCCTAGGGGACAGGTTCCGCTACGAGCAGTACTTC
J gene: TRBJ2-4; V gene: TRBV7-3; CDR3 length: 17; D gene: NA; clone size: NA; CDR3 protein: CASSSLENHLAKNIQYF; CDR3 DNA: TGTGCCAGCAGCTCGCTCGAAAACCATCTAGCCAAAAACATTCAGTACTTC
J gene: TRBJ1-1; V gene: TRBV27; CDR3 length: 13; D gene: NA; clone size: NA; CDR3 protein: CASWNRVYTEAFF; CDR3 DNA: TGTGCCAGCTGGAACAGGGTTTACACTGAAGCTTTCTTT
J gene: TRBJ1-5; V gene: TRBV6-1; CDR3 length: 14; D gene: TRBD1; clone size: NA; CDR3 protein: CASRPGQGDQPQHF; CDR3 DNA: TGTGCCAGCAGGCCGGGACAGGGGGATCAGCCCCAGCATTTT
J gene: TRBJ2-1; V gene: TRBV28; CDR3 length: 15; D gene: TRBD2; clone size: NA; CDR3 protein: CASSLSSGTYNEQFF; CDR3 DNA: TGTGCCAGCAGTTTATCTAGCGGGACCTACAATGAGCAGTTCTTC
J gene: TRBJ1-3; V gene: TRBV9; CDR3 length: 15; D gene: NA; clone size: NA; CDR3 protein: CASSVGGTPGNTIYF; CDR3 DNA: TGTGCCAGCAGCGTAGGAGGGACCCCTGGAAACACCATATATTTT
J gene: TRBJ2-1; V gene: TRBV28; CDR3 length: 17; D gene: TRBD2; clone size: NA; CDR3 protein: CASSFKPTSGSYNEQFF; CDR3 DNA: TGTGCCAGCAGTTTTAAACCGACTAGCGGGAGTTACAATGAGCAGTTCTTC
J gene: TRBJ1-1; V gene: TRBV19; CDR3 length: 13; D gene: NA; clone size: NA; CDR3 protein: CASRPGINTEAFF; CDR3 DNA: TGTGCCAGTAGGCCCGGGATCAACACTGAAGCTTTCTTT
J gene: TRBJ2-3; V gene: TRBV29-1; CDR3 length: 14; D gene: NA; clone size: NA; CDR3 protein: CSVAAGISTDTQYF; CDR3 DNA: TGCAGCGTTGCGGCGGGAATTAGCACAGATACGCAGTATTTT
J gene: TRBJ2-7; V gene: TRBV7-9; CDR3 length: 14; D gene: TRBD2; clone size: NA; CDR3 protein: CASSYGTSGYEQYF; CDR3 DNA: TGTGCCAGCAGCTACGGGACTAGCGGCTACGAGCAGTACTTC
J gene: TRBJ1-5; V gene: TRBV28; CDR3 length: 15; D gene: NA; clone size: NA; CDR3 protein: CASSPNRDFNQPQHF; CDR3 DNA: TGTGCCAGCAGCCCTAATAGGGACTTCAATCAGCCCCAGCATTTT
J gene: TRBJ1-1; V gene: TRBV15; CDR3 length: 13; D gene: NA; clone size: NA; CDR3 protein: CATSSQANTEAFF; CDR3 DNA: TGTGCCACCAGCAGTCAGGCGAACACTGAAGCTTTCTTT
J gene: TRBJ1-1; V gene: TRBV6-5; CDR3 length: 12; D gene: NA; clone size: NA; CDR3 protein: CASSSSGLQAFF; CDR3 DNA: TGTGCCAGCAGCTCGTCCGGGTTGCAAGCTTTCTTT
J gene: TRBJ2-5; V gene: TRBV11-3; CDR3 length: 15; D gene: NA; clone size: NA; CDR3 protein: CASSPPLTGEGTQYF; CDR3 DNA: TGTGCCAGCAGCCCCCCCTTGACAGGGGAGGGGACCCAGTACTTC
J gene: TRBJ2-7; V gene: TRBV6-5; CDR3 length: 15; D gene: TRBD2; clone size: NA; CDR3 protein: CASNHGGTGLNEQYF; CDR3 DNA: TGTGCCAGCAACCACGGGGGGACCGGACTTAACGAGCAGTACTTC
J gene: TRBJ2-1; V gene: TRBV27; CDR3 length: 14; D gene: TRBD2; clone size: NA; CDR3 protein: CASSDTSEYNEQFF; CDR3 DNA: TGTGCCAGTAGTGATACTAGCGAGTACAATGAGCAGTTCTTC
J gene: TRBJ2-5; V gene: TRBV27; CDR3 length: 17; D gene: TRBD1; clone size: NA; CDR3 protein: CASSLSYRGRRQETQYF; CDR3 DNA: TGTGCCAGCAGTTTATCGTATAGGGGGCGGCGCCAAGAGACCCAGTACTTC
J gene: TRBJ1-1; V gene: TRBV27; CDR3 length: 13; D gene: NA; clone size: NA; CDR3 protein: CASSPGTGTEAFF; CDR3 DNA: TGTGCCAGCAGCCCGGGGACTGGCACTGAAGCTTTCTTT
J gene: TRBJ1-2; V gene: TRBV5-4; CDR3 length: 13; D gene: NA; clone size: NA; CDR3 protein: CASSLPYSYGYTF; CDR3 DNA: TGTGCCAGCAGCCTTCCTTACTCCTATGGCTACACCTTC
J gene: TRBJ2-1; V gene: TRBV9; CDR3 length: 16; D gene: TRBD2; clone size: NA; CDR3 protein: CASSPRGLAPNNEQFF; CDR3 DNA: TGTGCCAGCAGCCCCCGAGGACTAGCGCCAAACAATGAGCAGTTCTTC
J gene: TRBJ2-7; V gene: TRBV5-1; CDR3 length: 13; D gene: NA; clone size: NA; CDR3 protein: CASSLGGGDEQYF; CDR3 DNA: TGCGCCAGCAGCCTAGGGGGCGGGGACGAGCAGTACTTC
J gene: TRBJ2-1; V gene: TRBV7-2; CDR3 length: 13; D gene: NA; clone size: once; CDR3 protein: CASSPKDFGRQFF; CDR3 DNA: TGTGCCAGCAGCCCGAAGGACTTTGGAAGGCAGTTCTTC
J gene: TRBJ2-6; V gene: TRBV28; CDR3 length: 14; D gene: NA; clone size: NA; CDR3 protein: CASNTGLGANVLTF; CDR3 DNA: TGTGCCAGCAATACAGGGTTAGGGGCCAACGTCCTGACTTTC
J gene: TRBJ2-2; V gene: TRBV19; CDR3 length: 14; D gene: NA; clone size: NA; CDR3 protein: CASSKKVGTGELFF; CDR3 DNA: TGTGCCAGTAGCAAAAAAGTCGGTACCGGGGAGCTGTTTTTT
J gene: TRBJ2-3; V gene: TRBV5-1; CDR3 length: 16; D gene: TRBD1; clone size: NA; CDR3 protein: CASSFPSRGLTDTQYF; CDR3 DNA: TGCGCCAGCAGTTTTCCTTCGAGGGGGCTCACAGATACGCAGTATTTT
J gene: TRBJ1-2; V gene: TRBV27; CDR3 length: 12; D gene: NA; clone size: once; CDR3 protein: CASSGDLYGYTF; CDR3 DNA: TGTGCCAGCAGTGGGGACCTCTATGGCTACACCTTC
J gene: TRBJ1-2; V gene: TRBV4-3; CDR3 length: 13; D gene: TRBD1; clone size: NA; CDR3 protein: CASSPRGTYGYTF; CDR3 DNA: TGCGCCAGCAGCCCCAGGGGGACGTATGGCTACACCTTC
J gene: TRBJ2-7; V gene: TRBV2; CDR3 length: 12; D gene: NA; clone size: NA; CDR3 protein: CASWHRVYEQYF; CDR3 DNA: TGTGCCAGCTGGCACAGGGTCTACGAGCAGTACTTC
J gene: TRBJ2-7; V gene: TRBV7-9; CDR3 length: 11; D gene: NA; clone size: NA; CDR3 protein: CASSIRYEQYF; CDR3 DNA: TGTGCCAGCAGCATACGCTACGAGCAGTACTTC
J gene: TRBJ1-4; V gene: TRBV7-9; CDR3 length: 12; D gene: NA; clone size: NA; CDR3 protein: CASPAGDEKLFF; CDR3 DNA: TGTGCCAGCCCGGCTGGCGATGAAAAACTGTTTTTT
J gene: TRBJ2-7; V gene: TRBV6-5; CDR3 length: 14; D gene: NA; clone size: NA; CDR3 protein: CASSYGGEVNEQYF; CDR3 DNA: TGTGCCAGCAGTTACGGAGGGGAGGTGAACGAGCAGTACTTC
J gene: TRBJ1-1; V gene: TRBV6-5; CDR3 length: 15; D gene: NA; clone size: NA; CDR3 protein: CASSYSRSRTTEAFF; CDR3 DNA: TGTGCCAGCAGTTATTCTAGGTCCCGGACCACTGAAGCTTTCTTT
J gene: TRBJ1-4; V gene: TRBV10-2; CDR3 length: 11; D gene: NA; clone size: NA; CDR3 protein: CASFSGEKLFF; CDR3 DNA: TGCGCCAGCTTTTCCGGGGAAAAACTGTTTTTT
J gene: TRBJ2-1; V gene: TRBV6-1; CDR3 length: 15; D gene: TRBD2; clone size: NA; CDR3 protein: CASRLLAGVNNEQFF; CDR3 DNA: TGTGCCAGCAGATTACTAGCGGGAGTCAACAATGAGCAGTTCTTC
J gene: TRBJ2-3; V gene: TRBV30; CDR3 length: 15; D gene: TRBD1; clone size: NA; CDR3 protein: CAWNGDRGQADTQYF; CDR3 DNA: TGTGCCTGGAACGGGGACAGGGGGCAGGCAGATACGCAGTATTTT
J gene: TRBJ1-1; V gene: TRBV2; CDR3 length: 11; D gene: NA; clone size: NA; CDR3 protein: CASDGGSEAFF; CDR3 DNA: TGTGCCAGCGACGGAGGGTCTGAAGCTTTCTTT
J gene: TRBJ1-2; V gene: TRBV19; CDR3 length: 11; D gene: NA; clone size: NA; CDR3 protein: CASKVDYGYTF; CDR3 DNA: TGTGCCAGTAAGGTCGACTACGGCTACACCTTC
J gene: TRBJ1-5; V gene: TRBV7-8; CDR3 length: 13; D gene: NA; clone size: NA; CDR3 protein: CASSLNGGQPQHF; CDR3 DNA: TGTGCCAGCAGCTTGAATGGAGGTCAGCCCCAGCATTTT